The clone carrying this TCR beta chain came up a few times. Its antigen remains unidentified. Germline CDR1 and CDR2: LNHDA and SQIVND (reference sequence). The length of the CDR3 is 14 residues. The J segment lost 4 bases and the V segment lost 5 bases, leaving 5 bases of the junction unmatched. The sample originates from a study of cytomegalovirus exposure and HLA in healthy donors. Study-level points and caveats: Later on, a genetic analysis was performed. It linked a missense variant in DCLRE1C with V- and J-gene trimming of TCR beta. Most of the CMV-associated TCR beta chains (in a later analysis) appeared to be HLA-restricted.

Primers for the PCR totalled 60 Vbeta and 13 Jbeta. Original handling: As a later analysis found, there were about 80 million unique TCR beta chains, of which around 10 million were shared. Produced via immunoSEQ multiplex PCR; TCRdb's table is partial and in-frame only. That table furnishes V, J and clone size, whereas the DNA furnished D and trimming. Among about 230,000 clones listed, 75% to 85% were seen once. The source is a woman aged 60-70 years in good health and CMV-seropositive. Input material: PBMCs. V and J are TRBV19 and TRBJ2-5; 9 bases align to TRBD1. This chain's CDR3 is CASSSTGGGETQYF. The CDR3 DNA reads as TGTGCCAGTAGTTCGACAGGGGGAGGAGAGACCCAGTACTTC.